Each of the 30 T cell receptor beta chains below was sequenced from the same sample in a study of blood T cell repertoires in COVID-19. Profiled with immunoSEQ multiplex PCR; TCRdb holds only in-frame clones, not every one. The sample holds more than 150,000 clones, less than 90% seen once. The sample was PBMCs or T cells enriched from blood (not recorded which). The receptors originated from a woman between 50 and 59 years old who had recovered from COVID-19.

The chain carries TRBV19 and TRBJ1-2; the D is unclear. This CDR3 is built from 14 residues. The V gene lost 6 bases and the J gene lost 8 bases, with 19 bases spanning the gap. Germline V CDR1 and CDR2: LNHDA, SQIVND (reference sequence). DNA for the CDR3: TGTGCCAGTAGCCGTCTGGACTCACCCCTCGGCTACACCTTC. It specifies CASSRLDSPLGYTF.

The chain has TRBV6-2 or TRBV6-3 and TRBJ2-7, with a possible D match to TRBD2 (6 bases). The germline V gene has CDR1 MNHEY and CDR2 SVGEGT. V was pared by 4 bases and J by 4 bases, with 17 bases between. The CDR3 has 15 residues. The CDR3 DNA reads TGTGCCAGCAGTTTCTCAGGGACTTCACCTTACGAGCAGTACTTC. Protein product: CASSFSGTSPYEQYF.

The chain links TRBV5-4 to TRBJ1-1; no clear D gene. The V gene's germline CDR1 is SGHNT and CDR2 YYREEE (reference sequence). V was shortened by 0 bases and J by 6 bases, with 9 bases between the two germline ends. This CDR3 has 13 residues. For the CDR3, the DNA is TGTGCCAGCAGCTTGGGCGGTCAAGCTGAAGCTTTCTTT. This codes for CASSLGGQAEAFF.

V usage is TRBV3-1 (or the pseudogene TRBV3-2) and J usage is TRBJ2-7; 8 bases align to TRBD1. This CDR3 has 13 residues. Trimming took 4 bases from V and 5 from J; bases not matched to a gene: 4. Germline CDR1 and CDR2: LGHDT and YNNKEL (reference sequence). The CDR3 region has the DNA TGTGCCAGCAGCCTAAGCAGGGGGCACGAGCAGTACTTC. The encoded protein is CASSLSRGHEQYF.

The sample holds a few counts of this clone. The genes are TRBV7-9 and TRBJ2-7; D is unclear. Trimming shortened V by 5 bases and J by 4 bases, and 6 bases separated the two germline ends. Germline loops: CDR1 SEHNR, CDR2 FQNEAQ (reference sequence). There are 11 residues in the CDR3. CDR3 bases: TGTGCCAGCAGCGCCAGTTACGAGCAGTACTTC. Its protein is CASSASYEQYF.

The genes are TRBV19 and TRBJ1-2; TRBD1 is a possible D gene (6 bases). Germline CDR1 reads LNHDA; CDR2 reads SQIVND (reference sequence). CDR3 length equals 17 residues. With 3 bases removed from V and 2 bases from J, the gap between germline ends came to 19 bases. The CDR3 sequence: CASSIGDTIAPNYGYTF. CDR3 DNA: TGTGCCAGTAGTATTGGGGACACCATTGCGCCCAACTATGGCTACACCTTC.

The chain recombines TRBV3-1 (or the pseudogene TRBV3-2) with TRBJ2-2, with 8 bases identical to TRBD2. Germline values: CDR1 LGHDT, CDR2 YNNKEL (reference sequence). With V trimmed by 3 bases and J by 0 bases, 15 bases remained unmatched. The CDR3 is made up of 20 amino acids. CDR3 nucleotide sequence: TGTGCCAGCAGCCAGCCCCGATCTACTAGCGGAACTACGAACACCGGGGAGCTGTTTTTT. As protein: CASSQPRSTSGTTNTGELFF.

This clone came up a few times. This chain connects TRBV4-1 to TRBJ2-2; D possibly corresponds to TRBD2 (5 bases). The CDR3 runs to 15 residues. The germline V gene encodes CDR1 MGHRA and CDR2 YSYEKL. The V end was cut by 1 base, the J end by 5 bases, with 11 bases between. The CDR3 region has the DNA TGCGCCAGCAGCCAAGCCCTACGGGGAACCGGGGAGCTGTTTTTT. Translating gives CASSQALRGTGELFF.

This sequence joins TRBV19 and TRBJ1-5, with a tentative D call TRBD1 (6 bases). Germline CDR1 LNHDA, CDR2 SQIVND (reference sequence). This CDR3 comprises 14 residues. The V gene lost 7 bases and the J gene lost 0 bases, with 10 bases spanning the gap. The CDR3 spells CASNKQGSNQPQHF. The CDR3 region has the DNA TGTGCCAGTAACAAACAGGGTAGCAATCAGCCCCAGCATTTT.

This clone appeared a few times. The rearrangement uses TRBV4-2 and TRBJ2-7; TRBD1 agrees at 9 bases. Germline V gives CDR1 LGHNA, CDR2 YNFKEQ. With V trimmed by 5 bases and J by 6 bases, 11 bases remained unmatched. There are 15 residues in the CDR3. The CDR3 reads CASSAAGTGNFEQYF. The CDR3 DNA reads as TGTGCCAGCAGCGCCGCAGGGACAGGGAATTTCGAGCAGTACTTC.

This chain connects TRBV7-3 to TRBJ2-1; tentatively, D is TRBD2 (5 bases). The germline V gene encodes CDR1 SGHTA and CDR2 FQGTGA. Trimming stripped 2 bases from V and 5 bases from J, with 7 bases between. CDR3 size: 13 residues. In nucleotides, the CDR3 is TGTGCCAGCAGCTTAGGACTGAACAATGAGCAGTTCTTC. Its translation: CASSLGLNNEQFF.

This clone was found a few times. This chain joins TRBV9 and TRBJ2-3; D may be TRBD2 (6 bases). Germline CDR1 SGDLS, CDR2 YYNGEE. The CDR3 consists of 16 residues. V lost 0 bases and J lost 1, with 12 bases in between. DNA of the CDR3: TGTGCCAGCAGCGTAGGGGCAGCGGGTGGCACAGATACGCAGTATTTT. Protein product: CASSVGAAGGTDTQYF.

The chain couples TRBV4-1 to TRBJ2-1; D gene uncertain. The CDR3 extends over 15 amino acids. In germline, CDR1 is MGHRA, CDR2 YSYEKL. The ends were cut back, 3 bases at V and 4 bases at J, with 13 bases in the middle. CDR3 residues: CASSQVLAGYNEQFF. The CDR3 coding sequence is TGCGCCAGCAGCCAGGTACTTGCCGGGTACAATGAGCAGTTCTTC.

This clone was seen a handful of times. The gene calls are TRBV19 and TRBJ1-5; possibly TRBD1 for D (6 bases). This CDR3 is built from 15 residues. V was cut by 2 bases and J by 3 bases, with 11 bases left in between. The germline CDR1 and CDR2 sequences are LNHDA and SQIVND (reference sequence). As DNA, the CDR3 is TGTGCCAGTAGTATAAGGGGACAAATCAATCAGCCCCAGCATTTT. It encodes CASSIRGQINQPQHF.

V is TRBV7-9 and J is TRBJ2-5; 8 nucleotides agree with TRBD1. The junction had 4 bases not matched to a gene; V was cut back by 5 bases and J by 5 bases. From germline, CDR1 is SEHNR and CDR2 FQNEAQ (reference sequence). The CDR3 is made up of 13 amino acids. The CDR3 DNA follows: TGTGCCAGCAGCGGAACAGGGGGGGAGACCCAGTACTTC. Amino acids: CASSGTGGETQYF.

This chain joins TRBV30 and TRBJ1-3; no clear D. The V gene lost 3 bases and the J gene lost 5 bases, with 11 bases spanning the gap. Germline CDR1 and CDR2: GTSNPN and SVGIG (reference sequence). This CDR3 region has 13 residues. The CDR3 DNA reads TGTGCCTGGAGCGGGGTCACCCGAAACACCATATATTTT. It is translated as CAWSGVTRNTIYF.

The chain recombines TRBV27 with TRBJ1-2; 9 bases match TRBD1. J was trimmed by 2 bases and V by 6 bases; bases with no gene match: 4. From germline, CDR1 is MNHEY and CDR2 SMNVEV (reference sequence). The CDR3 contains 14 residues. The CDR3 loop is CASSRGQGNYGYTF. In nucleotides, the CDR3 is TGTGCCAGCAGCCGGGGACAGGGCAACTATGGCTACACCTTC.

This chain joins TRBV10-3 and TRBJ2-1, with D maybe TRBD1 (5 bases). Deletions cut 4 bases from V and 3 bases from J, with 10 bases between. Per germline, CDR1 ENHRY and CDR2 SYGVKD. CDR3 size: 14 residues. CDR3 coding DNA: TGTGCCATCAGTGTGGGGCAGGGCTACAATGAGCAGTTCTTC. Protein product: CAISVGQGYNEQFF.

The chain couples TRBV19 to TRBJ1-5; the D is unclear. V lost 1 base, J lost 4 bases, and 17 bases lay in between. CDR1 is LNHDA and CDR2 is SQIVND in the germline V gene (reference sequence). CDR3 size: 17 residues. The CDR3 sequence: CASSIAPPVDYNQPQHF. CDR3 nucleotide sequence: TGTGCCAGTAGTATAGCCCCGCCGGTCGACTATAATCAGCCCCAGCATTTT.

This clone was seen only a few times. J is TRBJ2-7 and V is TRBV7-9; 9 bases map to TRBD2. The V gene end was trimmed by 5 bases and the J gene end by 6 bases; junction bases not matched to a gene: 11. Germline V gives CDR1 SEHNR, CDR2 FQNEAQ (reference sequence). The CDR3 loop spans 15 amino acids. The chain's CDR3 is CASSPIAGDGREQYF. The CDR3 DNA is TGTGCCAGCAGCCCCATAGCGGGAGACGGGCGCGAGCAGTACTTC.

The rearrangement links TRBV6-5 to TRBJ2-7; D may be TRBD1 (6 bases). The germline gives CDR1 MNHEY, CDR2 SVGAGI. Trimming left V 5 bases short and J 3 bases short, with 17 bases between. There are 15 residues in the CDR3. The CDR3 DNA reads as TGTGCCAGCAGTCCCCTCTGGGACACCTACTACGAGCAGTACTTC. Its protein is CASSPLWDTYYEQYF.

The rearrangement joins TRBV30 to TRBJ2-7, with 8 nucleotides matching TRBD2. After removal of 2 bases from V and 3 bases from J, the junction contained 6 bases not matched to a gene. The V gene's germline CDR1 is GTSNPN and CDR2 SVGIG (reference sequence). The CDR3 extends over 14 amino acids. For the CDR3, the DNA is TGTGCCTGGAGTCGACTAGCGCGAAACTACGAGCAGTACTTC. Residues: CAWSRLARNYEQYF.

V and J are TRBV7-3 and TRBJ1-1; D gene uncertain. The CDR3 runs to 13 residues. V was cut by 4 bases and J by 3 bases, with 9 bases left in between. Germline CDR1 SGHTA, CDR2 FQGTGA. The CDR3, as DNA: TGTGCCAGCAGCTCTACAGCTTACACTGAAGCTTTCTTT. It codes for CASSSTAYTEAFF.

In this sample, this clone turned up a few times. V gene TRBV19 combines with J gene TRBJ2-7; D possibly corresponds to TRBD1 (5 bases). Between the trimmed V and J ends, which lost 4 bases and 5 bases, there was a span of 12 bases. CDR3 length equals 13 residues. Per the germline V gene, CDR1 is LNHDA and CDR2 is SQIVND (reference sequence). CDR3 sequence reads: CASSSQVGDEQYF. CDR3 nucleotide sequence: TGTGCCAGTAGTAGCCAGGTAGGGGACGAGCAGTACTTC.

The chain recombines TRBV5-1 with TRBJ2-1, with TRBD2 identical over 10 bases. CDR1 SGHRS and CDR2 YFSETQ come from the germline V gene. Trimming cost V 4 bases and J 3 bases; bases outside gene matches: 4. CDR3 length: 15 residues. CDR3 amino acids: CASSPSGRGYNEQFF. Written as DNA, the CDR3 is TGCGCCAGCAGCCCTAGCGGGAGAGGCTACAATGAGCAGTTCTTC.

The chain combines TRBV7-2 with TRBJ1-2; the D is unclear. The V gene lost 6 bases and the J gene lost 0 bases, with 11 bases spanning the gap. In germline, CDR1 is SGHTA, CDR2 FQGNSA. The CDR3 loop spans 14 amino acids. CDR3 sequence: CASSYGPANYGYTF. CDR3 DNA: TGTGCCAGCAGTTATGGTCCGGCTAACTATGGCTACACCTTC.

CDR3 in DNA: TGTGCCAGCAGCCCCGGGACAGGCTATGGCTACACCTTC. As protein: CASSPGTGYGYTF. V is TRBV11-2 and J is TRBJ1-2, with TRBD1 identical over 8 bases. There are 13 residues in the CDR3. Trimming cost V 5 bases and J 4 bases; bases outside gene matches: 3. Germline CDR1 and CDR2: SGHAT and FQNNGV.

This clone was counted a single time. This chain uses TRBV27 with TRBJ2-7; 13 nucleotides align to TRBD2. CDR3 size: 16 residues. The germline V gene encodes CDR1 MNHEY and CDR2 SMNVEV (reference sequence). V lost 4 bases and J lost 6; bases outside the gene matches: 9. The CDR3 loop is CASSYGTSGNIAEQYF. CDR3 coding DNA: TGTGCCAGCAGTTATGGGACTAGCGGGAATATAGCCGAGCAGTACTTC.

The chain uses TRBV20-1 and TRBJ2-1; 7 bases agree with TRBD1. The V gene end was trimmed by 6 bases and the J gene end by 7 bases; junction bases not matched to a gene: 3. CDR1 DFQATT and CDR2 SNEGSKA come from the germline V gene (reference sequence). This CDR3 has 11 residues. Written as DNA, the CDR3 is TGCAGTGCACTGGACAGGAATGAGCAGTTCTTC. Translation: CSALDRNEQFF.

The genes are TRBV6-6 and TRBJ2-7; TRBD1 matches at 8 bases. Germline-derived CDR1 and CDR2 are MNHNY and SVGAGI (reference sequence). The CDR3 extends over 14 amino acids. V shed 5 bases and J 1 base; nucleotides not matched to a gene: 4. DNA for the CDR3: TGTGCCAGCAGTGGACAGGGATCGTCCTACGAGCAGTACTTC. It translates to CASSGQGSSYEQYF.